This TCR beta chain was found in a study of T-cell reconstitution after alpha-beta-depleted transplantation in children. Preparing the TCRbeta library involved the use of unique molecular identifiers. TCRdb reprocessed the PCR reads with MiXCR, giving one entry per CDR3 protein. The sample includes 330,000 or so distinct CDR3 sequences, nearly 8% seen only once; the top ten take approximately 9.1%. The CDR3 runs 14 residues. V was clipped by 3 bases and J by 6 bases; unmatched bases: 6. Germline assignment: CDR1 SGHTA and CDR2 FQGTGA. This clonotype was counted ten times or more. Its antigen is not known. Findings of the study overall: The main origin of T-cell counts and diversity one year after transplant was newly produced T cells.

The sequences come from peripheral blood, collected 360 days after TCRalphabeta/CD19-depleted stem cell transplant. The TCR was taken from a female patient between 2 and 15 years old who had a stem cell transplant for Fanconi anemia, so the T cells may come from the graft donor. V gene TRBV7-3 combines with J gene TRBJ2-3; 7 bases match TRBD2. In nucleotides, the CDR3 is TGTGCCAGCAGCTTGTTGGGGAGGGTTGATACGCAGTATTTT. It translates to CASSLLGRVDTQYF.